The rows below give T cell receptor beta chains drawn from one sample of a study of blood T cells in healthy people across ages. Via MiXCR, TCRdb re-called the 5' RACE reads, giving one row per CDR3 protein. Of around 800,000 distinct CDR3 sequences detected, 25% to 30% appear once; the ten largest clones hold 3%. This sample was shared with a second study, whose subject was T cells of mothers and their children.

Sequencing was performed on blood. These receptors came from a boy aged 5-17 years in good health. Each CDR3 is given with its conserved first and last residue. The D gene is left open where the match is weak. The size field is filled for only some rows; it gives once, few, many or a size class.

TRBD1	few	TRBV6-2/TRBV6-3	TRBJ1-4	CASGDHGTGAEKLFF	TGTGCCAGCGGCGACCACGGGACAGGGGCTGAAAAACTGTTTTTT
-	-	TRBV3-1	TRBJ2-7	CASSKIGEQYF	TGTGCCAGCAGCAAGATAGGCGAGCAGTACTTC
TRBD2	-	TRBV18	TRBJ2-3	CASSPQGALGLASDTQYF	TGTGCCAGCTCACCTCAGGGGGCGCTGGGACTAGCGTCAGATACGCAGTATTTT
-	-	TRBV27	TRBJ1-2	CASSPGRRSYGYTF	TGTGCCAGCAGCCCAGGGCGACGGAGCTATGGCTACACCTTC
TRBD1	-	TRBV6-5	TRBJ2-7	CASRPYRGSYEQYF	TGTGCCAGCAGACCCTACAGGGGTAGCTACGAGCAGTACTTC
-	-	TRBV9	TRBJ1-4	CASSATGEKLFF	TGTGCCAGCAGCGCCACCGGGGAAAAACTGTTTTTT
-	few	TRBV4-1	TRBJ1-1	CASSRQQGGTEAFF	TGCGCCAGCAGCCGCCAACAGGGAGGAACTGAAGCTTTCTTT
-	-	TRBV7-9	TRBJ1-2	CAGDGGDYGYTF	TGTGCCGGCGACGGGGGAGACTATGGCTACACCTTC
-	few	TRBV4-2	TRBJ1-2	CASSQEVAGGYTF	TGTGCCAGCAGCCAAGAGGTGGCAGGGGGCTACACCTTC
-	many	TRBV6-5	TRBJ1-5	CASSYSYSNQPQHF	TGTGCCAGCAGTTACAGTTATAGCAATCAGCCCCAGCATTTT
-	-	TRBV20-1	TRBJ1-1	CSAPSRVNTEAFF	TGCAGTGCTCCCTCCAGGGTGAACACTGAAGCTTTCTTT
-	-	TRBV5-1	TRBJ1-1	CASSLAVFGIRTEAFF	TGCGCCAGCAGCTTGGCCGTCTTCGGGATTCGCACTGAAGCTTTCTTT
-	few	TRBV5-1	TRBJ2-4	CASSVTGGDKNIQYF	TGCGCCAGCAGCGTGACAGGAGGCGACAAAAACATTCAGTACTTC
-	-	TRBV9	TRBJ2-2	CASRVGETGELFF	TGTGCCAGCAGAGTAGGGGAAACCGGGGAGCTGTTTTTT
-	few	TRBV9	TRBJ2-5	CASSVEGSQETQYF	TGTGCCAGCAGCGTTGAGGGATCCCAGGAGACCCAGTACTTC
-	few	TRBV7-3	TRBJ2-1	CASSSQSYNEQFF	TGTGCCAGCAGCTCCCAGTCCTACAATGAGCAGTTCTTC
-	few	TRBV2	TRBJ2-7	CASRLRDKTSEQYF	TGTGCCAGCAGGCTCCGGGACAAGACTTCCGAGCAGTACTTC
-	-	TRBV10-3	TRBJ2-1	CAISGGLATDEQFF	TGTGCCATCAGCGGGGGGCTAGCTACGGATGAGCAGTTCTTC
TRBD1	few	TRBV12-3/TRBV12-4	TRBJ1-1	CASSLRGVEAFF	TGTGCCAGCAGTCTCAGGGGGGTTGAAGCTTTCTTT
-	few	TRBV5-1	TRBJ1-2	CASSPNGQIHGYTF	TGCGCCAGCAGCCCCAACGGACAGATTCATGGCTACACCTTC
-	-	TRBV28	TRBJ2-5	CASSFPSGWETQYF	TGTGCCAGCAGTTTCCCCAGCGGCTGGGAGACCCAGTACTTC
-	-	TRBV12-3/TRBV12-4	TRBJ2-3	CASSFIIDTQYF	TGTGCCAGCAGTTTTATAATAGATACGCAGTATTTT
-	few	TRBV12-3/TRBV12-4	TRBJ1-2	CASMSVYGYTF	TGTGCCAGCATGTCCGTCTATGGCTACACCTTC
-	-	TRBV5-1	TRBJ2-1	CASSFQGAPNNEQFF	TGCGCCAGCAGCTTTCAAGGGGCGCCAAACAATGAGCAGTTCTTC
-	-	TRBV28	TRBJ1-1	CASSSPGEEAEAFF	TGTGCCAGCAGCTCTCCCGGGGAGGAAGCTGAAGCTTTCTTT
TRBD1	-	TRBV5-1	TRBJ2-7	CASSPEAGGYEQYF	TGCGCCAGCAGCCCGGAGGCAGGGGGCTACGAGCAGTACTTC
-	-	TRBV12-3/TRBV12-4	TRBJ2-2	CASSLIWPGELFF	TGTGCCAGCAGTTTGATTTGGCCCGGGGAGCTGTTTTTT
-	few	TRBV10-3	TRBJ2-2	CASQGRADTGELFF	TGTGCCAGCCAGGGCAGGGCTGACACCGGGGAGCTGTTTTTT
-	few	TRBV4-1	TRBJ2-5	CASSRQPRDGETQYF	TGCGCCAGCAGCCGACAGCCCCGCGATGGGGAGACCCAGTACTTC
-	-	TRBV18	TRBJ1-5	CASSPPGSKRVNQPQHF	TGTGCCAGCTCACCACCGGGGTCAAAACGGGTCAATCAGCCCCAGCATTTT
-	few	TRBV13	TRBJ2-5	CASSLVTGQGIAYERYF	TGTGCCAGCAGCTTAGTTACAGGGCAGGGGATTGCCTACGAGCGGTACTTC
TRBD2	few	TRBV5-1	TRBJ2-2	CATAGVPTGELFF	TGCGCCACCGCGGGGGTTCCTACCGGGGAGCTGTTTTTT
TRBD2	-	TRBV20-1	TRBJ2-1	CSAPNGLAADNEQFF	TGCAGTGCTCCGAACGGACTAGCGGCTGACAATGAGCAGTTCTTC
-	few	TRBV6-5	TRBJ1-1	CASSYSETANTEAFF	TGTGCCAGCAGTTACTCAGAGACAGCGAACACTGAAGCTTTCTTT
TRBD1	-	TRBV20-1	TRBJ1-2	CSARQLGTAYGYTF	TGCAGTGCTAGGCAGCTTGGGACAGCCTATGGCTACACCTTC
-	-	TRBV5-1	TRBJ2-5	CASSLAPAAETQYF	TGCGCCAGCAGCTTAGCACCCGCGGCAGAGACCCAGTACTTC
TRBD2	few	TRBV7-8	TRBJ2-1	CASSLELAASYNEQFF	TGTGCCAGCAGCTTAGAACTAGCGGCCTCCTACAATGAGCAGTTCTTC
-	many	TRBV28	TRBJ2-6	CASSSSDSFRYSSGANVLTF	TGTGCCAGCAGTTCATCGGACAGTTTCCGATACAGCTCTGGGGCCAACGTCCTGACTTTC
-	-	TRBV29-1	TRBJ1-2	CSVEIGQGYTF	TGCAGCGTTGAAATAGGGCAAGGCTACACCTTC
-	-	TRBV5-1	TRBJ2-7	CASRLASEQYF	TGCGCCAGCAGACTGGCAAGCGAGCAGTACTTC
TRBD2	-	TRBV24-1	TRBJ2-3	CATSDPGTNTDTQYF	TGTGCCACCAGTGATCCCGGGACTAACACAGATACGCAGTATTTT
-	many	TRBV11-2	TRBJ2-1	CASSFSGGPREQFF	TGTGCCAGCAGCTTCTCGGGGGGCCCTCGGGAGCAGTTCTTC
-	-	TRBV5-1	TRBJ1-3	CASTYGPGNTIYF	TGCGCCAGTACGTACGGTCCTGGAAACACCATATATTTT
TRBD1	-	TRBV9	TRBJ1-2	CASSGRTGGDGYTF	TGTGCCAGCAGCGGAAGGACAGGAGGCGATGGCTACACCTTC
TRBD1	-	TRBV5-4	TRBJ1-2	CASSSRGLGGYTF	TGTGCCAGCAGCTCCAGGGGGCTGGGCGGCTACACCTTC
-	-	TRBV5-1	TRBJ2-1	CASSLETRGAEQFF	TGCGCCAGCAGCTTGGAGACTAGGGGGGCTGAGCAGTTCTTC
TRBD1	-	TRBV6-6	TRBJ2-5	CASSYSDRGKTQYF	TGTGCCAGCAGTTACTCGGACAGGGGAAAGACCCAGTACTTC
-	-	TRBV7-9	TRBJ1-1	CASAVNPGTEAFF	TGTGCCAGCGCCGTGAATCCAGGGACTGAAGCTTTCTTT
-	few	TRBV6-6	TRBJ1-2	CASSYGGGTNYGYTF	TGTGCCAGCAGTTACGGGGGGGGCACGAACTATGGCTACACCTTC
-	once	TRBV20-1	TRBJ1-2	CSARAGRGTANDPYGYTF	TGCAGTGCTAGAGCGGGCAGGGGTACCGCCAATGATCCCTATGGCTACACCTTC